This T cell receptor (beta chain) was sequenced during a study of OX40 agonist ivuxolimab in advanced cancers. The CDR3 length is 14 residues. CDR1 is MNHEY, CDR2 SVGAGI, per germline. V was pared by 11 bases and J by 0 bases, with 11 bases between. This clone appeared a single time. Here immunoSEQ multiplex PCR was the method, and the copy in TCRdb shows in-frame clones only, minus some. The data show 80,000 to 100,000 clones, around 85% seen once. The J gene is TRBJ2-6, the V gene TRBV6-5, with a weak D call TRBD1 (5 bases). Specimen: CD4+ or CD8+ T cells sorted from blood, collected in a trial of the OX40 agonist ivuxolimab. The clonotype was recovered from an adult with an advanced solid tumor such as melanoma, head and neck, liver or kidney cancer. DNA of the CDR3: TGTGCCGTCAGGGCGAGCTCTGGGGCCAACGTCCTGACTTTC. Translated, it gives CAVRASSGANVLTF.